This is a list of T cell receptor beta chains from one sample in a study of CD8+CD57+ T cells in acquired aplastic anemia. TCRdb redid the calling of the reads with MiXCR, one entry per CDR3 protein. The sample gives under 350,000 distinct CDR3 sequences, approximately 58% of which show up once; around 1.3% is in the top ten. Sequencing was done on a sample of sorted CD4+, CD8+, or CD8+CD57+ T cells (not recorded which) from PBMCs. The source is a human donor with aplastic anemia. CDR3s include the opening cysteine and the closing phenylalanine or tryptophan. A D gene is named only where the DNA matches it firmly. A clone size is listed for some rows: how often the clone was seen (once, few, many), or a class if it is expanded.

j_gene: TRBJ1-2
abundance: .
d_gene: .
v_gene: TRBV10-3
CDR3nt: TGTGCCATCAGTGAGTACTATGGCTACACCTTC
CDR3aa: CAISEYYGYTF

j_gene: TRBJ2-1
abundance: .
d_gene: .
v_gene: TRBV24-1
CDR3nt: TGTGCCACCAGTGGGGGTAAGGGGGACCACAATGAGCAGTTCTTC
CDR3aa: CATSGGKGDHNEQFF

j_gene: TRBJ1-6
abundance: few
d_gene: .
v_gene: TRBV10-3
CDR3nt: TGTGCCATCAGTTCCGGATATAATTCACCCCTCCACTTT
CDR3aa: CAISSGYNSPLHF

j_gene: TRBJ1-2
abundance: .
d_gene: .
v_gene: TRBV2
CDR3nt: TGTGCCAGCAGTGCCAAGTTGTTGACCAACTATGGCTACACCTTC
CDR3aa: CASSAKLLTNYGYTF

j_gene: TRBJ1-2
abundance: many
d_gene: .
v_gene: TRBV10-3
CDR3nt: TGTGCCATCAGTGAGTCGATGCGAGCTAACTATGGCTACACCTTC
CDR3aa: CAISESMRANYGYTF

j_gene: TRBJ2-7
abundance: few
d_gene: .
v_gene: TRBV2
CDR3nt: TGTGCCAGCAGTTACGGGGGAACCTACGAGCAGTACTTC
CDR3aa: CASSYGGTYEQYF

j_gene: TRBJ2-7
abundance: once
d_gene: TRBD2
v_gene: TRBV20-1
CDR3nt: TGCAGTGGGACTAGCGCCTACGAGCAGTACTTC
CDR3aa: CSGTSAYEQYF

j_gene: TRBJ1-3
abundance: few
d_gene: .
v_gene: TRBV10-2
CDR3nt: TGCGCCAGCGGTACCTCTGGAAACACCATATATTTT
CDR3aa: CASGTSGNTIYF

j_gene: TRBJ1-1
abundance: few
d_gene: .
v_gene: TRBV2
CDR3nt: TGTGCCAGCATCGGAGGGACGGCGCCCAACACTGAAGCTTTCTTT
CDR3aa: CASIGGTAPNTEAFF

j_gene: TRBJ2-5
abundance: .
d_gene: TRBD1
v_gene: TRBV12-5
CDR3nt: TGTGCTAGTGGTCGTGGGACAGTAGAGACCCAGTACTTC
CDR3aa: CASGRGTVETQYF

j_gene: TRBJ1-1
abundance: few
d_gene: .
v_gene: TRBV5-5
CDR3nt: TGTGCCAGCAGCTCGGGTCCGAACACTGAAGCTTTCTTT
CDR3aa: CASSSGPNTEAFF

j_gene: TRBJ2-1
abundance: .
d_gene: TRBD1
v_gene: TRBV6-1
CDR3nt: TGTGCCAGCAGCCAAGCCGGGACAGGAGTTTACAATGAGCAGTTCTTC
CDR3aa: CASSQAGTGVYNEQFF

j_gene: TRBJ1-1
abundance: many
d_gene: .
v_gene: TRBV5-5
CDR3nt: TGTGCCTGCCGAACCCTAGGGGGAACTGAAGCTTTCTTT
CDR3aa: CACRTLGGTEAFF

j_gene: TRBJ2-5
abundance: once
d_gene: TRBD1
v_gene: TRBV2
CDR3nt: TGCGCCAGCAGCCAAGGCAGACAGGGAAGCCAAGGGACCCAGTACTTC
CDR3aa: CASSQGRQGSQGTQYF

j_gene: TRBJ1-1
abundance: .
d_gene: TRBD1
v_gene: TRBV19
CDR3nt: TGTGCCAGTAGTATTAAGGGGGCAGGGAACACTGAAGCTTTCTTT
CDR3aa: CASSIKGAGNTEAFF

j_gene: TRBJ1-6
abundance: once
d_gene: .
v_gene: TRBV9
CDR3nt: TGTGCCAGCAGCTATTCAGAGAATTTACCCCTCCACTTT
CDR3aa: CASSYSENLPLHF

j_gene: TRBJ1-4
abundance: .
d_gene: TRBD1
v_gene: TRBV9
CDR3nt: TGCGCCAGCAGCTTGGAACCCGGGACAGGGTACGAAAAACTGTTTTTT
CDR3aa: CASSLEPGTGYEKLFF